This T cell receptor (beta chain) was profiled in a study of immune evolution from preneoplasia to lung adenocarcinoma. Study-level background: HLA loss of heterozygosity: less than 9% AIS, approximately 15% MIA, more than 25% ADC, none AAH.

Study outcomes and limitations: Normal lung had the highest top T cell clone frequencies.

Sequenced by immunoSEQ multiplex PCR; TCRdb stores in-frame clones only, minus some. Counted here are 6,000 to 8,000 clones, roughly two thirds occurring once; the ten biggest clones make up approximately 11%. CDR1 is SGHRS, CDR2 YFSETQ, per germline. V lost 3 bases, J lost 5 bases, and 7 bases stayed unmatched. This CDR3 contains 14 residues. Concerning this clone itself: Its antigen is not identified.

Resections took place in Japan or China from 2014 to 2017. Macro-dissection enriched premalignant or tumor cells before nucleic acid extraction. V is TRBV5-1 and J is TRBJ2-7, with TRBD1 identical over 8 bases. The source is a donor at least 70 years old with lung adenocarcinoma. Some clones in this sample may be carry-over from other donors' samples. The specimen sequenced was FFPE lung adenocarcinoma in situ tissue. The CDR3 protein is CASSWGDRFHEQYF. CDR3 sequence (DNA): TGCGCCAGCAGCTGGGGGGACAGGTTCCACGAGCAGTACTTC.